This TCR beta chain was sequenced during a study of T cell repertoires in cytomegalovirus infection. Study background: Peptides in the study included HLA-C-restricted and HLA-B-restricted CMV epitopes. Public signatures in TCR beta pointed to CMV infection and matching HLA type.

With regard to this clonotype: Its antigen is undetermined.

Study-wide points: Cumulative frequency of public TCR beta families picked out carriers of CMV plus the relevant HLA. Ex vivo responses were dominated by HLA-C-restricted CMV-specific TCR beta clonotypes.

The germline V and J ends were trimmed by 1 base and 1 base, with 16 bases remaining between them. The CDR3 runs to 17 residues. Germline CDR1 and CDR2: MGHDK and SYGVNS. TCRdb itself ran the reads through MiXCR, one entry per CDR3 protein. The sample consists of about 920,000 distinct CDR3 sequences, around 32% of them appearing once. V and J are TRBV25-1 and TRBJ2-5, with D unresolved. The sequencing used cultured CD8+ T cells from PBMCs, collected from culture after CMV antigen stimulation. This receptor was identified in a human donor in good health (CMV status not recorded). Some clones in this sample may be carry-over from other donors' samples. CDR3: CASSELSSSPLQETQYF. DNA of the CDR3: TGTGCCAGCAGTGAATTGTCGAGCAGCCCCCTCCAAGAGACCCAGTACTTC.